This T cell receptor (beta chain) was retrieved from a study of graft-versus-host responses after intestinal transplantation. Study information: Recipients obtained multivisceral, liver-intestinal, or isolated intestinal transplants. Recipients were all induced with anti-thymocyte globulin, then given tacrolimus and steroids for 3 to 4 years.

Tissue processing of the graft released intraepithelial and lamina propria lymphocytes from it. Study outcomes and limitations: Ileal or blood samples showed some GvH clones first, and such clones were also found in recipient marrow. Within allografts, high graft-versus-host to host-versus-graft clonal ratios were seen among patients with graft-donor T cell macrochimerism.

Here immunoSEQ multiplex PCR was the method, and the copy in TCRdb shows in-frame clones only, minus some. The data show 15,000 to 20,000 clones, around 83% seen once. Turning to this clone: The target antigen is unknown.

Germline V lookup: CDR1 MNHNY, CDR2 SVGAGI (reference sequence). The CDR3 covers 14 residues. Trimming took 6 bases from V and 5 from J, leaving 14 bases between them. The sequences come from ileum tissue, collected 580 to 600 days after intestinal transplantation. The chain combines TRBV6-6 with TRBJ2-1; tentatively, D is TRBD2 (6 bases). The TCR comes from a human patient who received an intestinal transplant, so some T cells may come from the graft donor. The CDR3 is CASRSELAHNEQFF. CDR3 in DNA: TGTGCCAGCAGGTCGGAACTAGCACACAATGAGCAGTTCTTC.